Listed below are T cell receptor beta chains from one sample, sequenced in a study of technical replicates of blood from a few donors. Clones were sequenced by immunoSEQ multiplex PCR, and TCRdb holds only the in-frame ones, with some missing. The sample has more than 13,000 clones; over 70% are singletons. The source material was PBMCs. Every receptor here comes from a human donor in good health. Both conserved end residues are part of each CDR3.

v_call: TRBV6-1; cdr3_aa: CASSDFTTGEYSNQPQHF
v_call: TRBV4-1; cdr3_aa: CASSRGEGTANEKLFF
v_call: TRBV11-2; cdr3_aa: CASLRDNLNTEAFF
v_call: TRBV10-3; cdr3_aa: CAISEGTGSSTDTQYF
v_call: TRBV6-1; cdr3_aa: CASSELAGDTGELFF
v_call: TRBV19; cdr3_aa: CASSPRGSVSYEQYF
v_call: TRBV30; cdr3_aa: CAWRELDRMRGYTF
v_call: TRBV7-2; cdr3_aa: CASSPGGRITEAFF
v_call: TRBV5-1; cdr3_aa: CASSLAGGVNEQFF
v_call: TRBV6-5; cdr3_aa: CASRGVFPHNEQFF
v_call: TRBV6-1; cdr3_aa: CASRGFHNEQFF
v_call: TRBV28; cdr3_aa: CASRPGDRGFLTEAFF
v_call: TRBV6-1; cdr3_aa: CASSEASQRLGNQPQHF
v_call: TRBV7-2; cdr3_aa: CASSRDQPGNTGELFF
v_call: TRBV18; cdr3_aa: CASSPRGQGYNEQFF
v_call: TRBV10-2; cdr3_aa: CASSESAHQPQHF
v_call: TRBV7-9; cdr3_aa: CASSSGLADEQYF
v_call: TRBV23-1; cdr3_aa: CASSSPGQGASGELFF
v_call: TRBV6-1; cdr3_aa: CASSERRGLKPSRFILYYGYTF
v_call: TRBV7-9; cdr3_aa: CASSLVGTSGDTQYF
v_call: TRBV28; cdr3_aa: CASSADQVTYEQYF
v_call: TRBV6-1; cdr3_aa: CASSLLMEGNEQFF
v_call: TRBV19; cdr3_aa: CASSPLGTSGRITDTQYF
v_call: TRBV6-1; cdr3_aa: CASSVGTTYEQYF
v_call: TRBV27; cdr3_aa: CASSLLTSGDYEQYF
v_call: TRBV16; cdr3_aa: CASSTKTGSYGYTF
v_call: TRBV6-5; cdr3_aa: CASSRKGQMNTEAFF
v_call: TRBV30; cdr3_aa: CAWQGSGELFF
v_call: TRBV6-1; cdr3_aa: CASSGVASSYNEQFF
v_call: TRBV6-1; cdr3_aa: CASSEAFWGLAKNIQYF
v_call: TRBV6-1; cdr3_aa: CASSPGTGAREQYF
v_call: TRBV28; cdr3_aa: CASSFFRPFFRVITGQNTEAFF
v_call: TRBV11-2; cdr3_aa: CASSLTTPSYEQYF
v_call: TRBV25-1; cdr3_aa: CASRATGTTNEKLFF
v_call: TRBV10-2; cdr3_aa: CASSAPGTGTYEQYF